This paragraph reports one T cell receptor (beta chain). What it binds is unknown. CDR3 size: 15 residues. V shed 2 bases and J 4 bases; nucleotides not matched to a gene: 5. The germline CDR1 and CDR2 sequences are LNHDA and SQIVND (reference sequence). This entry comes from a study of cytomegalovirus exposure and HLA in healthy donors. Study outcomes and limitations: As a later analysis showed, several of the most significant clusters appeared to be linked to common viral pathogens. Researchers counted around 150 TCR beta chains as cytomegalovirus-associated. V- and J-gene trimming of TCR beta was linked (in a later analysis) to a missense DCLRE1C variant.

The study ran its PCR with 60 Vbeta and 13 Jbeta primers. Clones were sequenced by immunoSEQ multiplex PCR, and TCRdb holds only the in-frame ones, with some missing. The table has 150,000 to 200,000 clones, roughly two thirds seen once. The sequence was collected from a woman aged 25 to 45 in good health and CMV-seronegative. J is TRBJ2-7 and V is TRBV19; 10 bases are a match to TRBD2. Source material: PBMCs. In nucleotides, the CDR3 is TGTGCCAGTAGTATATCGTCTAGCGGGGGATACGAGCAGTACTTC. This encodes CASSISSSGGYEQYF.